This T cell receptor beta chain derives from a study of cytomegalovirus exposure and HLA in healthy donors. The CDR3 extends over 15 amino acids. Germline V gene lookup returns CDR1 MNHNY and CDR2 SVGAGI (reference sequence). V lost 5 bases, J lost 4 bases, and 10 bases stayed unmatched. In the PCR, 60 Vbeta and 13 Jbeta primers were used. Sequencing used immunoSEQ multiplex PCR; TCRdb keeps in-frame clones, though not all of them. This table has around 99,000 clones, 63% appearing once. Sequencing input: PBMCs. The receptor was isolated from a woman aged 30 to 39 in good health and CMV-seronegative. The rearrangement uses TRBV6-6 and TRBJ2-7; TRBD1 aligns across 8 bases. CDR3 sequence: CASSTAGGLLYEQYF. CDR3 bases: TGTGCCAGCAGTACAGCAGGGGGCCTACTATACGAGCAGTACTTC.